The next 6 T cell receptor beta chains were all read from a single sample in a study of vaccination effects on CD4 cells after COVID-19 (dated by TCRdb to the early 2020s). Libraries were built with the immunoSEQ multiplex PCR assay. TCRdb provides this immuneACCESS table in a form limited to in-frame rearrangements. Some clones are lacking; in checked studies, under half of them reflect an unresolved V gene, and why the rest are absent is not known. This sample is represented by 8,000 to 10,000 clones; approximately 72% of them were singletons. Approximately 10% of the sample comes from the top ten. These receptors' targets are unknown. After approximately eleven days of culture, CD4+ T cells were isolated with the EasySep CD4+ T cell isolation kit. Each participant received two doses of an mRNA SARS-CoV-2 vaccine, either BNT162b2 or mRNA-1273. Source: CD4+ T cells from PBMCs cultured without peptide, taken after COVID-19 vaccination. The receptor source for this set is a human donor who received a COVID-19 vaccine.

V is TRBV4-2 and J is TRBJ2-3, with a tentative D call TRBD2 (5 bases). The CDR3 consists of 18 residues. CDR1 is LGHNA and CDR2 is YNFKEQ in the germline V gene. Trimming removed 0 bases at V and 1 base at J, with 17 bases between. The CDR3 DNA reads TGTGCCAGCAGCCAAGAACGTGGTGGTAGCGCCGGCACAGATACGCAGTATTTT. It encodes CASSQERGGSAGTDTQYF.

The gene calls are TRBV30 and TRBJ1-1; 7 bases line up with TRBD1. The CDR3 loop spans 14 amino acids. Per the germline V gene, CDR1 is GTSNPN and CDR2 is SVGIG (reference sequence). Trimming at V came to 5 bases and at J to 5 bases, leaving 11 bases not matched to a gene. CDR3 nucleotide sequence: TGTGCCTGGTTGAGGGGCAGGGGGATGACTGAAGCTTTCTTT. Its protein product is CAWLRGRGMTEAFF.

The CDR3 DNA follows: TGTGCCAGCAAAACAGGGGGTCCTGAAGCTTTCTTT. Encoded protein: CASKTGGPEAFF. This sequence joins TRBV6-6 and TRBJ1-1; TRBD1 matches at 8 bases. Germline V gene sequence: CDR1 MNHNY, CDR2 SVGAGI (reference sequence). CDR3 size: 12 residues. Germline trimming cut 7 bases from V and 6 bases from J; bases unmatched to any gene: 4.

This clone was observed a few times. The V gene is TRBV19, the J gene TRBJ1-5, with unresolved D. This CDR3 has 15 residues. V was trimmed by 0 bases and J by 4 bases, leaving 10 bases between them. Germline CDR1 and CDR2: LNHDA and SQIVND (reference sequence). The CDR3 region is CASSIEWTTNQPQHF. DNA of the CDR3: TGTGCCAGTAGTATAGAGTGGACCACTAATCAGCCCCAGCATTTT. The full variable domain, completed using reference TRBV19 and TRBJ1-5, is DGGITQSPKYLFRKEGQNVTLSCEQNLNHDAMYWYRQDPGQGLRLIYYSQIVNDFQKGDIAEGYSVSREKKESFPLTVTSAQKNPTAFYLCASSIEWTTNQPQHFGDGTRLSIL.

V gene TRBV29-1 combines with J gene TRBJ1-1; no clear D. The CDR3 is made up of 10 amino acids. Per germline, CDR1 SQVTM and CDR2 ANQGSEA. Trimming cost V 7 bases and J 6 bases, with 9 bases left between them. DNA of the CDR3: TGCAGCGCTGGAGTCGCTGAAGCTTTCTTT. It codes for CSAGVAEAFF.

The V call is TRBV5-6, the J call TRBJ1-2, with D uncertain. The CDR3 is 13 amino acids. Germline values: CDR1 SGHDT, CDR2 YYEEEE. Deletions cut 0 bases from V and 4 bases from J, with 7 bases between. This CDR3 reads CASSLGEGYGYTF. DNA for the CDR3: TGTGCCAGCAGCTTGGGCGAAGGCTATGGCTACACCTTC.